This T cell receptor beta chain was identified in a study of blood T cell repertoires in COVID-19. Study at large: Sources were T cells, B-cell-depleted T cells, or PBMCs; the material itself was cDNA or gDNA.

Libraries were prepared by immunoSEQ multiplex PCR; TCRdb keeps only in-frame clonotypes and omits some of them. In the table there are some 270,000 clones, approximately 91% of which are singletons. This TCR was recovered from a woman aged 40 to 49 who had recovered from COVID-19. Source material: PBMCs or T cells enriched from blood (not recorded which).

The CDR3 DNA follows: TGTGCCAGCAGCACCTCACAGGGAAACACCATATATTTT. Its translation: CASSTSQGNTIYF. The chain combines TRBV3-1 (or the pseudogene TRBV3-2) with TRBJ1-3; the D is unclear. The CDR3 has 13 amino acids. Germline V CDR1 and CDR2: LGHDT, YNNKEL (reference sequence). Trimming stripped 5 bases from V and 4 bases from J, with 9 bases between.